These 2 T cell receptor beta chains were all obtained from the same sample, sequenced in a study of blood T cell repertoires in COVID-19. Generated by immunoSEQ multiplex PCR, the TCRdb table keeps only in-frame clones and is missing some. The profile covers approximately 200,000 clones, with 70% to 90% appearing a single time and about 1.3% taken by the ten largest. Sequencing was done on a sample of PBMCs or T cells enriched from blood (not recorded which). Receptors originate from a man aged 30-40 years who had recovered from COVID-19.

The chain couples TRBV9 to TRBJ1-2; D is perhaps TRBD1 (5 bases). Trimming stripped 3 bases from V and 4 bases from J, with 13 bases between. Germline CDR1 reads SGDLS; CDR2 reads YYNGEE. The CDR3 spans 14 residues. The CDR3: CASSGAGRSYGYTF. The CDR3 DNA is TGTGCCAGCAGCGGAGCGGGACGGAGCTATGGCTACACCTTC.

The rearrangement uses TRBV27 and TRBJ2-1; TRBD1 matches at 7 bases. The CDR3 is made up of 14 amino acids. CDR1 MNHEY and CDR2 SMNVEV come from the germline V gene (reference sequence). V lost 3 bases to trimming and J lost 7 bases; unmatched junction nucleotides: 6. The DNA for the CDR3 is TGTGCCAGCAGTTTGGGACAGTCTGCGAATGAGCAGTTCTTC. The encoded protein is CASSLGQSANEQFF.